The 28 T cell receptor beta chains given below trace back to one sample, sequenced in a study of blood T cells in healthy people across ages. The authors ran a second PCR of about 6 to 11 cycles using a sample-barcoded 5' primer and a J-beta primer mix. TCRdb processed the 5' RACE reads anew with MiXCR; each CDR3 protein has one entry. The repertoire holds about 1.4 million distinct CDR3 sequences, with approximately 63% as singletons. The specimen was blood. These receptors were obtained from a man younger than 35 in good health.

This clonotype was detected a few times. The chain joins TRBV20-1 to TRBJ1-4, with a tentative D call TRBD1 (6 bases). The CDR3 covers 16 residues. With 3 bases removed from V and 6 bases from J, the gap between germline ends came to 20 bases. The germline V gene has CDR1 DFQATT and CDR2 SNEGSKA (reference sequence). CDR3: CSASRREAGAYEKLFF. The CDR3 region has the DNA TGCAGTGCTAGTAGAAGGGAAGCAGGGGCGTATGAAAAACTGTTTTTT.

The chain combines TRBV7-6 with TRBJ2-1; 10 nucleotides agree with TRBD1. Germline lookup yields CDR1 SGHVS and CDR2 FNYEAQ. Trimming cost V 5 bases and J 8 bases; bases outside gene matches: 12. The CDR3 runs 16 residues. The CDR3 loop is CASSLWGQGTLDEQFF. The CDR3 nucleotides read TGTGCCAGCAGCCTGTGGGGACAGGGGACTTTAGATGAGCAGTTCTTC.

A few counts support this clonotype. The chain recombines TRBV20-1 with TRBJ2-3; 9 bases fit TRBD1. The ends lost 0 bases at V and 4 bases at J; junction bases unmatched: 8. Germline CDR1 and CDR2: DFQATT and SNEGSKA (reference sequence). CDR3 length equals 16 residues. This CDR3 is CSARDWDREVPDTQYF. DNA for the CDR3: TGCAGTGCTAGAGATTGGGACAGGGAAGTGCCAGATACGCAGTATTTT.

The chain recombines TRBV11-2 with TRBJ2-7; D remains ambiguous. The J call could be wrong; TRBJ2-5 is a better fit for the DNA end. The CDR3 covers 13 residues. The germline gives CDR1 SGHAT, CDR2 FQNNGV. The CDR3 nucleotides are TGTGCCAGCAGCTCGACCAACGAAGAGACCCAGTACTTC. This encodes CASSSTNEETQYF.

This sequence joins TRBV20-1 and TRBJ2-1; TRBD1 matches at 7 bases. The DNA matches TRBJ2-7 better at its end, which makes the J call doubtful. The CDR3 spans 12 residues. Germline CDR1 reads DFQATT; CDR2 reads SNEGSKA (reference sequence). CDR3 bases: TGCAGTGCTACTGACAGGGAAAACGAGCAGTACTTC. The encoded protein is CSATDRENEQYF.

The chain links TRBV25-1 to TRBJ2-7, with D hard to call. The last part of the DNA fits TRBJ2-5 better; the J call may be wrong. There are 10 residues in the CDR3. CDR1 and CDR2 (germline): MGHDK, SYGVNS. The CDR3 loop is CASEKETQYF. CDR3 bases: TGTGCCAGCGAGAAAGAGACCCAGTACTTC.

This clonotype has more than one count but fewer than ten. CDR3 loop: CASSLSTLRLAGGSSYNEQFF. Written as DNA, the CDR3 is TGTGCCAGCAGTTTATCCACACTTCGGCTAGCGGGTGGAAGCTCCTACAATGAGCAGTTCTTC. The V call is TRBV27, the J call TRBJ2-1, with 8 bases matching TRBD2. Germline assignment: CDR1 MNHEY and CDR2 SMNVEV (reference sequence). V lost 0 bases, J lost 0 bases, and 16 bases stayed unmatched. This CDR3 is built from 21 residues.

This clonotype came up a few times. J is TRBJ2-3 and V is TRBV7-2, with 8 bases aligning to TRBD1. The V gene's germline CDR1 is SGHTA and CDR2 FQGNSA. With 5 bases clipped from V and 6 bases from J, the junction kept 4 bases outside the gene matches. The CDR3 is 13 residues long. The CDR3 region has the DNA TGTGCCAGCAGCCTACAGGGGGAGGATACGCAGTATTTT. Its protein is CASSLQGEDTQYF.

This clonotype turned up a few times. The chain has TRBV2 and TRBJ2-2; TRBD2 agrees at 14 bases. J was trimmed by 6 bases and V by 6 bases; bases with no gene match: 6. CDR1 is SNHLY and CDR2 is FYNNEI in the germline V gene. CDR3 length: 16 amino acids. The CDR3 DNA sequence: TGTGCCAGCAGGACTAGCGGGAGGGTCAGATCCGGGGAGCTGTTTTTT. Its translation is CASRTSGRVRSGELFF.

The gene calls are TRBV7-2 and TRBJ1-5; possibly TRBD1 for D (5 bases). V lost 5 bases, J lost 7 bases, and 12 bases lay in between. The germline V gene encodes CDR1 SGHTA and CDR2 FQGNSA. This CDR3 spans 13 amino acids. In DNA form, the CDR3 reads TGTGCCAGCAGCCGGGGCGTAATGCAGCCCCAGCATTTT. This translates into CASSRGVMQPQHF.

CDR3 residues: CASSVANGVNIQYF. CDR3 bases: TGTGCCAGCAGCGTAGCTAATGGGGTGAACATTCAGTACTTC. This sequence joins TRBV9 and TRBJ2-4; D gene uncertain. V lost 0 bases to trimming and J lost 7 bases, with 11 bases between them. The CDR3 contains 14 residues. Germline values: CDR1 SGDLS, CDR2 YYNGEE. Based on the CDR3 plus reference TRBV9 and TRBJ2-4, the full variable domain is DSGVTQTPKHLITATGQRVTLRCSPRSGDLSVYWYQQSLDQGLQFLIQYYNGEERAKGNILERFSAQQFPDLHSELNLSSLELGDSALYFCASSVANGVNIQYFGAGTRLSVL.

This chain's CDR3 is CATSRSQGAVYNEQFF. In DNA, the CDR3 is TGTGCCACCAGCAGAAGTCAGGGGGCGGTCTACAATGAGCAGTTCTTC. The rearrangement uses TRBV15 and TRBJ2-1, with TRBD1 matching over 8 bases. The CDR3 length is 16 residues. Germline CDR1 and CDR2: LNHNV and YYDKDF (reference sequence). V lost 2 bases and J lost 3; bases outside the gene matches: 6.

V and J are TRBV11-2 and TRBJ1-1; D gene ambiguous. Deletions cut 5 bases from V and 4 bases from J, with 17 bases between. Germline-derived CDR1 and CDR2 are SGHAT and FQNNGV. The CDR3 runs to 15 residues. The CDR3 DNA sequence: TGTGCCAGCAGCCCGCCGAGAGGTTTTGGCACTGAAGCTTTCTTT. Amino acids: CASSPPRGFGTEAFF.

The chain links TRBV12-3 or TRBV12-4 to TRBJ2-7; possible D gene TRBD1, 5 bases. Trimming removed 5 bases at V and 1 base at J, with 12 bases between. The CDR3 is 14 amino acids. The CDR3 loop reads CASSGDSVSYEQYF. CDR3 nucleotide sequence: TGTGCCAGCAGTGGAGACAGCGTTTCCTACGAGCAGTACTTC.

The chain links TRBV6-2 or TRBV6-3 to TRBJ2-4; 9 bases line up with TRBD2. V gave up 3 bases and J gave up 0 bases; unmatched junction bases: 6. CDR3 length: 17 residues. From germline, CDR1 is MNHEY and CDR2 SVGEGT. CDR3: CASSYGLAGLAKNIQYF. The DNA of the CDR3 is TGTGCCAGCAGTTATGGGCTAGCGGGGCTAGCCAAAAACATTCAGTACTTC.

V usage is TRBV27 and J usage is TRBJ1-2; D not certain. The CDR3 runs 14 residues. The V gene's germline CDR1 is MNHEY and CDR2 SMNVEV (reference sequence). The V gene lost 2 bases and the J gene lost 0 bases, with 7 bases spanning the gap. In DNA form, the CDR3 reads TGTGCCAGCAGTTTAAGATCTTCTAACTATGGCTACACCTTC. The encoded protein is CASSLRSSNYGYTF.

The rearrangement links TRBV6-2 or TRBV6-3 to TRBJ2-1; weak D call: TRBD1 (6 bases). The CDR3 totals 13 residues. V was cut by 5 bases and J by 5 bases, with 10 bases left in between. Germline V gives CDR1 MNHEY, CDR2 SVGEGT. CDR3 bases: TGTGCCAGCAGTGACCGGGACAACAATGAGCAGTTCTTC. Amino acids: CASSDRDNNEQFF.

The J gene is TRBJ2-3, the V gene TRBV6-5; the D gene is possibly TRBD2 (5 bases). The germline gives CDR1 MNHEY, CDR2 SVGAGI. Deletions cut 6 bases from V and 6 bases from J, with 10 bases between. The length of the CDR3 is 12 residues. CDR3 nucleotide sequence: TGTGCCAGCAGAAGGACTGGGGATACGCAGTATTTT. It is translated as CASRRTGDTQYF.

In this sample, this clonotype turned up a few times. The chain links TRBV4-2 to TRBJ2-5; TRBD2 aligns across 9 bases. The V and J ends lost 1 base and 5 bases, in that order; junction bases with no gene match: 2. The CDR3 contains 14 residues. Germline V CDR1 and CDR2: LGHNA, YNFKEQ. The CDR3 sequence is CASSQVAGAETQYF. The CDR3 DNA reads TGTGCCAGCAGCCAAGTAGCGGGGGCGGAGACCCAGTACTTC.

Comment on this clonotype: A much larger clone differs by one base, so this may be a read error. The chain is built from TRBV18 and TRBJ1-1; 8 positions match TRBD1. From germline, CDR1 is KGHSH and CDR2 LQKENI. This CDR3 has 15 amino acids. CDR3 coding DNA: TGTGCCAGCCCACCCCGGACAGGGCTGGGCACTGAAGCTTTCTTT. This gives the protein CASPPRTGLGTEAFF.

The J gene is TRBJ2-7, the V gene TRBV6-5; 10 bases agree with TRBD2. In germline, CDR1 is MNHEY, CDR2 SVGAGI. Unmatched junction bases numbered 6, after V lost 4 bases and J lost 0 bases. The CDR3 totals 16 residues. CDR3 DNA: TGTGCCAGCAGTTTGAGCGGGGGGGCGAGCTCCTACGAGCAGTACTTC. Protein product: CASSLSGGASSYEQYF.

The chain links TRBV20-1 to TRBJ2-4; 8 bases are a match to TRBD1. The trim removed 6 bases at V and 0 bases at J, leaving 13 bases unmatched. This CDR3 is built from 17 residues. Germline lookup yields CDR1 DFQATT and CDR2 SNEGSKA (reference sequence). The CDR3 nucleotides read TGCAGTGCCGTTCCCAGTGGACAGGGACTAGCCAAAAACATTCAGTACTTC. Amino acid sequence: CSAVPSGQGLAKNIQYF.

The count of this clonotype is one. V is TRBV11-1 and J is TRBJ2-7; a possible D gene is TRBD2 (5 bases). This CDR3 has 13 residues. The germline V gene encodes CDR1 SGHAT and CDR2 FQDESV (reference sequence). V lost 5 bases and J lost 7, with 15 bases in between. DNA of the CDR3: TGTGCCAGCAGCCCCTCCCCCCAGCGGGAGCAGTACTTC. Encoded protein: CASSPSPQREQYF.

This chain uses TRBV29-1 with TRBJ2-1; 11 bases fit TRBD2. Germline lookup yields CDR1 SQVTM and CDR2 ANQGSEA. V was clipped by 4 bases and J by 4 bases; unmatched bases: 3. This CDR3 spans 14 amino acids. The CDR3 DNA sequence: TGCAGCGTTGGTAGCGGGGGGGGATACAATGAGCAGTTCTTC. This translates into CSVGSGGGYNEQFF.

J is TRBJ1-1 and V is TRBV5-1; no clear D. The CDR3 contains 16 residues. The V end lost 7 bases, the J end lost 0 bases, and 19 bases lay between the germline ends. Germline V lookup: CDR1 SGHRS, CDR2 YFSETQ. The CDR3 loop is CASCNLGQDLNTEAFF. The CDR3 nucleotides are TGCGCCAGCTGCAACCTAGGGCAGGACCTGAACACTGAAGCTTTCTTT.

The chain combines TRBV6-6 with TRBJ2-1; the D gene is possibly TRBD1 (6 bases). Looked up from germline, CDR1 is MNHNY and CDR2 is SVGAGI (reference sequence). This CDR3 has 14 residues. V was trimmed by 11 bases and J by 0 bases, leaving 14 bases between them. CDR3 DNA: TGTGCCGGCCGGGACATCGGCTCCTACAATGAGCAGTTCTTC. This encodes CAGRDIGSYNEQFF.

This clonotype has a single count. The chain couples TRBV6-4 to TRBJ1-2; D remains unclear. V was shortened by 2 bases and J by 8 bases, with 12 bases between the two germline ends. CDR3 size: 13 residues. Looked up from germline, CDR1 is MRHNA and CDR2 is SNTAGT. Here the CDR3 DNA reads TGTGCCAGCAGTGACGAGCGACTTCGGGGCTACACCTTC. This sequence encodes CASSDERLRGYTF.

Here the CDR3 reads CASSTGCVQFF. CDR3 nucleotides: TGTGCCAGCAGTACAGGGTGTGTGCAGTTCTTC. The V call is TRBV6-6, the J call TRBJ2-1, with D tentatively TRBD1 (6 bases). Trimming removed 5 bases at V and 12 bases at J, with 11 bases between. Germline CDR1 is MNHNY and CDR2 is SVGAGI (reference sequence). The CDR3 consists of 11 residues.